The rows below give T cell receptor beta chains drawn from one sample of a study of long-term antiretroviral therapy in people with HIV. The repertoire was sequenced with immunoSEQ multiplex PCR; TCRdb's copy has only in-frame clones and lacks some. Among 20,000 to 30,000 clones listed, around 85% were seen once. This specimen consisted of unsorted PBMCs, obtained 2.3 years after starting antiretroviral therapy. These TCRs come from a man aged 40-55 years with HIV. CDR3s include the opening cysteine and the closing phenylalanine or tryptophan. Fields, in order: V gene, clone size, J gene, D gene, CDR3 protein, CDR3 DNA. A D gene is named only where the DNA matches it firmly. Clone size appears in some rows only: once, few, many, or a class for an expanded clone.

V: TRBV2
size: few
J: TRBJ2-2
D: .
CDR3: CASSELPGRLFF
DNA: TGTGCCAGCAGTGAACTGCCAGGGAGATTGTTTTTT

V: TRBV6-5
size: .
J: TRBJ2-2
D: TRBD1
CDR3: CASSYRQGVGELFF
DNA: TGTGCCAGCAGTTACAGACAGGGGGTCGGGGAGCTGTTTTTT

V: TRBV21-1
size: once
J: TRBJ1-5
D: .
CDR3: CASSPPGTGDLNQPQHF
DNA: TGTGCCAGCAGCCCCCCCGGGACAGGGGACCTCAATCAGCCCCAGCATTTT

V: TRBV30
size: .
J: TRBJ2-4
D: TRBD2
CDR3: CAWSVRILAGEVMDIQYF
DNA: TGTGCCTGGAGTGTACGAATACTAGCGGGAGAGGTAATGGACATTCAGTACTTC

V: TRBV4-1
size: .
J: TRBJ2-1
D: .
CDR3: CASSRGGGRSNEQFF
DNA: TGCGCCAGCAGCCGCGGAGGAGGTCGAAGCAATGAGCAGTTCTTC

V: TRBV4-1
size: few
J: TRBJ1-5
D: .
CDR3: CASSQGVAGNQPQHF
DNA: TGCGCCAGCAGCCAAGGTGTGGCGGGCAATCAGCCCCAGCATTTT

V: TRBV30
size: .
J: TRBJ1-5
D: .
CDR3: CAWSTPGGSNQPQHF
DNA: TGTGCCTGGAGCACCCCCGGGGGGTCCAATCAGCCCCAGCATTTT

V: TRBV6-5
size: .
J: TRBJ1-4
D: .
CDR3: CARAPGQPSEKLFF
DNA: TGTGCCAGGGCCCCGGGACAACCGAGTGAAAAACTGTTTTTT

V: TRBV10-2
size: once
J: TRBJ1-2
D: TRBD1
CDR3: CASSESDRALLNYGYTF
DNA: TGCGCCAGCAGTGAGTCGGACAGGGCCTTACTTAACTATGGCTACACCTTC

V: TRBV5-5
size: .
J: TRBJ1-5
D: .
CDR3: CASSRGARENSNQPQHF
DNA: TGTGCCAGCAGCCGGGGGGCACGGGAGAATAGCAATCAGCCCCAGCATTTT

V: TRBV9
size: .
J: TRBJ1-1
D: TRBD1
CDR3: CASSSNRGLSNTEAFF
DNA: TGTGCCAGCAGCTCAAACAGGGGGTTATCGAACACTGAAGCTTTCTTT